This T cell receptor (beta chain) came from a study of Tregs in tolerant kidney transplant recipients. Study results and caveats: The most relevant donor-specific Treg TCRbeta repertoire apparently came from expansion with activated donor B cells.

Germline assignment: CDR1 SGHTA and CDR2 FQGNSA. The CDR3 extends over 17 amino acids. Trimming took 1 base from V and 4 from J; bases not matched to a gene: 13. About this clone: Antigen: not known.

CD4+CD25+CD127- Tregs, CD4+CD25- non-Tregs, CD4 and CD8 cells were sorted. The method was immunoSEQ multiplex PCR; TCRdb's version includes in-frame clones alone and lacks a portion of them. The sample yields 100,000 to 120,000 clones, 90% seen once. This sequence joins TRBV7-2 and TRBJ2-7; TRBD2 agrees at 7 bases. The TCR comes from a human donor who received a combined kidney and bone marrow transplant. The sample consisted of CD4+ T cells from blood, taken before the transplant. CDR3 nucleotides: TGTGCCAGCAGCTTAGTCATCCCCGGGACTATGGTTTACGAGCAGTACTTC. Its protein product is CASSLVIPGTMVYEQYF.